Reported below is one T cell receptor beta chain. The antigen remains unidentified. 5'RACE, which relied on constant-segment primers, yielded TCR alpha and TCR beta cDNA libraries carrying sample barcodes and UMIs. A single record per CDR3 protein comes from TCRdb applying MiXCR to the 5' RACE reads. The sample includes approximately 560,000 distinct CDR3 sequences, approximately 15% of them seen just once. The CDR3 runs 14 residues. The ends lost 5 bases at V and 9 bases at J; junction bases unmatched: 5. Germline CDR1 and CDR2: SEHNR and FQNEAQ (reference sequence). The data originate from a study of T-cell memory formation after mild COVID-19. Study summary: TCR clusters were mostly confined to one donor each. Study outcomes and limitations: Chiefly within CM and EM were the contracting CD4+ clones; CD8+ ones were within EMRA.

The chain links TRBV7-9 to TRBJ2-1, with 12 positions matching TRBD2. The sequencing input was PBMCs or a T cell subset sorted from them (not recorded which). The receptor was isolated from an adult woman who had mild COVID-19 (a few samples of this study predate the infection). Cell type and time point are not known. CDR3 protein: CASSITSGGSEQFF. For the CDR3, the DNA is TGTGCCAGCAGCATTACTAGCGGGGGGAGTGAGCAGTTCTTC.